Here is one T cell receptor beta chain with its context. What it recognizes is unknown. This specimen belongs to a study of cytomegalovirus exposure and HLA in healthy donors. Overall study context: Around 86 million unique TCRs, all from HLA-typed donors, were included in an early release of the data.

Amplification used 60 Vbeta primers and 13 Jbeta primers. Sequencing used immunoSEQ multiplex PCR; TCRdb keeps in-frame clones, though not all of them. The sample yields under 300,000 clones, around 90% seen once. Findings of the study overall: The CMV antigen specificity of three CMV-associated chains was confirmed through in vitro analysis.

Input material: PBMCs. The receptor was isolated from a girl aged 2 to 9 in good health and CMV-seronegative.

Here the CDR3 reads CASSPGDRGFGHYEQYF. CDR3 bases: TGTGCCAGCAGCCCAGGGGACAGGGGTTTCGGTCACTACGAGCAGTACTTC. This chain connects TRBV5-4 to TRBJ2-7, with 10 bases lining up with TRBD1. The CDR3 spans 17 residues. Trimming at V came to 4 bases and at J to 3 bases, leaving 13 bases not matched to a gene. From germline, CDR1 is SGHNT and CDR2 YYREEE (reference sequence).